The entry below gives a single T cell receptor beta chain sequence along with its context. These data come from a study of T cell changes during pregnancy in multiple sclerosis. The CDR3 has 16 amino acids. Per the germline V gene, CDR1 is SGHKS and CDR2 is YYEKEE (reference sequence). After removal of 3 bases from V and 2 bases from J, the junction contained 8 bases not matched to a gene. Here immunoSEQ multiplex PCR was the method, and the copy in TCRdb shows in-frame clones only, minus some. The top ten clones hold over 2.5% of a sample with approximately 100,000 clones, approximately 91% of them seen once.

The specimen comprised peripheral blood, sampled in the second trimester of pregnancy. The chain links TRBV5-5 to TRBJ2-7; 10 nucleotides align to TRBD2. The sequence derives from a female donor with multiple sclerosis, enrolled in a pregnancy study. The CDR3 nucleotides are TGTGCCAGCAGCTCAACCGGGACTAGCGTAACCTACGAGCAGTACTTC. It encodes CASSSTGTSVTYEQYF. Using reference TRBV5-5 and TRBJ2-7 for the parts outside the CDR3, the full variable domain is DAGVTQSPTHLIKTRGQQVTLRCSPISGHKSVSWYQQVLGQGPQFIFQYYEKEERGRGNFPDRFSARQFPNYSSELNVNALLLGDSALYLCASSSTGTSVTYEQYFGPGTRLTVT.